This T cell receptor beta chain comes out of a study of blood T cell repertoires in COVID-19. The study recruited people aged about 18 to 90 years across some 23 US areas. Within the 2 weeks before study entry, each person in the exposed group met a COVID-19 case. Germline V gene data show CDR1 as SGHRS and CDR2 as YFSETQ. Trimming removed 1 base from V and 4 bases from J, with 9 bases in between. There are 15 residues in the CDR3. With respect to this clone: The sample carries other DNA sequences with the same CDR3.

Under the authors' procedure: Amplifying reference gene primers gave estimates of nucleated cell counts. Clones were sequenced by immunoSEQ multiplex PCR, and TCRdb holds only the in-frame ones, with some missing. The V and J calls and clone size were taken over from that table, and D and trimming were inferred from the DNA. The data contain under 400,000 clones, more than 70% of them singletons. Sequenced: PBMCs or T cells enriched from blood (not recorded which). V is TRBV5-1 and J is TRBJ2-6; D unclear. This sequence was found in a woman aged 25 to 39 who had been exposed to COVID-19. The CDR3 loop reads CASSLSGSGANVLTF. The CDR3 DNA reads TGCGCCAGCAGCTTGTCAGGCTCCGGGGCCAACGTCCTGACTTTC.